The 15 T cell receptor beta chains in this list originate from one sample, sequenced in a study of T cell repertoires in cytomegalovirus infection. MiXCR was run by TCRdb on the reads, yielding one entry per CDR3 protein. The sample includes around 530,000 distinct CDR3 sequences, 16% seen only once; the top ten take roughly a quarter. The sequencing sample was made of CD8+ T cells from PBMCs. The receptor set was obtained from a human donor in good health (CMV status not recorded). Some clones in this sample may be carry-over from other donors' samples.

This clonotype was detected a few times. V gene TRBV28 combines with J gene TRBJ2-7; the match to TRBD2 covers 10 bases. Germline assignment: CDR1 MDHEN and CDR2 SYDVKM. The V segment lost 7 bases and the J segment 0 bases; nucleotides outside the gene matches: 18. This CDR3 is built from 19 residues. In DNA, the CDR3 is TGTGCCAGCAATACTCGGGGGGTACGAGCGGGAGGGAGCTCCTACGAGCAGTACTTC. Amino acid sequence: CASNTRGVRAGGSSYEQYF.

With respect to this clonotype: This may arise from a read error, as a much more abundant clone is one base away. The CDR3 ends on some other residue instead of the conserved phenylalanine or tryptophan, so this is likely a read error. CDR3: CASSSTRSSGANVLTL. The CDR3 DNA follows: TGTGCCAGCAGCTCCACTAGATCCTCTGGGGCCAACGTCCTGACTTTA. V is TRBV14 and J is TRBJ2-6, with D possibly matching TRBD2 (5 bases). The V and J ends lost 5 bases and 0 bases respectively, with 11 bases between them. Germline loops: CDR1 SGHDN, CDR2 FVKESK. The CDR3 has 16 amino acids.

This clonotype was detected many times. Here the CDR3 reads CASSLDSWGGKNEQFF. In DNA form, the CDR3 reads TGTGCCAGCAGCTTAGACAGTTGGGGGGGCAAGAATGAGCAGTTCTTC. V usage is TRBV7-2 and J usage is TRBJ2-1; tentatively, D is TRBD2 (7 bases). Per germline, CDR1 SGHTA and CDR2 FQGNSA. The CDR3 is 16 amino acids. V shed 1 base and J shed 7 bases, with 17 bases lying between them.

This clonotype was seen many times. The chain combines TRBV28 with TRBJ1-4; D may be TRBD1 (5 bases). Trimming shortened V by 6 bases and J by 4 bases, and 18 bases separated the two germline ends. The CDR3 covers 16 residues. Per germline, CDR1 MDHEN and CDR2 SYDVKM. The CDR3, as DNA: TGTGCCAGCAGCGTTCCCTCAGGGCCGCTTAATGAAAAACTGTTTTTT. Amino acid sequence: CASSVPSGPLNEKLFF.

This clonotype was seen ten or more times. The chain has TRBV7-2 and TRBJ1-6, with TRBD1 identical over 7 bases. The CDR3 spans 17 residues. V shed 1 base and J 6 bases; nucleotides not matched to a gene: 9. Germline V gives CDR1 SGHTA, CDR2 FQGNSA. CDR3 nucleotide sequence: TGTGCCAGCAGCTTAGGGAAGGTGGGGACAGTTAATTCACCCCTCCACTTT. Its protein is CASSLGKVGTVNSPLHF.

V is TRBV7-8 and J is TRBJ1-5, with TRBD1 matching over 7 bases. This CDR3 spans 15 amino acids. Germline CDR1 and CDR2: SGHVS and FQNEAQ. The V segment lost 1 base and the J segment 9 bases; nucleotides outside the gene matches: 9. The CDR3 protein is CASSLEGQGVGPQHF. The CDR3 DNA reads TGTGCCAGCAGCTTAGAAGGGCAGGGGGTAGGGCCCCAGCATTTT.

Ten or more counts support this clonotype. The rearrangement joins TRBV4-1 to TRBJ2-1; TRBD2 aligns across 10 bases. This CDR3 is 15 amino acids long. J was trimmed by 9 bases and V by 5 bases; bases with no gene match: 10. Germline values: CDR1 MGHRA, CDR2 YSYEKL. For the CDR3, the DNA is TGCGCCAGCAGCTGGACTAGCGGCCCGGAGGGTGAGCAGTTCTTC. It yields the protein CASSWTSGPEGEQFF.

This clonotype was picked up a small number of times. The chain joins TRBV10-3 to TRBJ1-1, with 7 bases lining up with TRBD1. With V trimmed by 3 bases and J by 4 bases, 11 bases remained unmatched. The CDR3 loop spans 16 amino acids. Germline values: CDR1 ENHRY, CDR2 SYGVKD. CDR3: CAISETHRGMSTEAFF. CDR3 in DNA: TGTGCCATCAGTGAAACCCACAGGGGCATGAGCACTGAAGCTTTCTTT.

This clonotype was found many times. The V call is TRBV4-2, the J call TRBJ1-2, with TRBD1 as a possible D gene (5 bases). Per the germline V gene, CDR1 is LGHNA and CDR2 is YNFKEQ. CDR3 length: 15 residues. V lost 4 bases and J 12 bases, leaving 24 bases between the germline ends. The CDR3 nucleotides read TGTGCCAGCAGCCCCAGGGACGGGGTGGGAGCTGAGGACACCTTC. Protein product: CASSPRDGVGAEDTF.

This clonotype was detected only a few times. The CDR3 reads CASRLRLAGESYEQYF. In nucleotides, the CDR3 is TGTGCCAGCAGACTTCGACTAGCGGGAGAAAGCTACGAGCAGTACTTC. This chain connects TRBV6-2 or TRBV6-3 to TRBJ2-7, with 12 nucleotides matching TRBD2. The CDR3 has 16 residues. The trim removed 6 bases at V and 3 bases at J, leaving 9 bases unmatched. Germline lookup yields CDR1 MNHEY and CDR2 SVGEGT.

This clonotype came up a few times. The gene calls are TRBV5-3 and TRBJ1-2; D is unclear. TRBV5-3 is flagged as an ORF with uncertain function. There are 14 residues in the CDR3. Trimming removed 4 bases at V and 2 bases at J, with 12 bases between. The CDR3: CARSPGRRNYGYTF. The CDR3 DNA is TGTGCCAGAAGCCCCGGCAGGAGAAACTATGGCTACACCTTC.

This clonotype was found many times. This CDR3 is CASSFNRGQGETQYF. The CDR3 nucleotides read TGTGCCAGCAGTTTTAACAGGGGGCAGGGGGAGACCCAGTACTTC. This rearrangement joins TRBV7-8 to TRBJ2-5; 9 bases agree with TRBD1. Per germline, CDR1 SGHVS and CDR2 FQNEAQ. Germline trimming cut 6 bases from V and 5 bases from J; bases unmatched to any gene: 10. The CDR3 contains 15 residues.

This clonotype was seen repeatedly, ten times or more. The V gene is TRBV28, the J gene TRBJ2-2, with D perhaps matching TRBD2 (6 bases). V lost 6 bases, J lost 5 bases, and 22 bases lay in between. CDR3 size: 17 residues. Germline V gene data show CDR1 as MDHEN and CDR2 as SYDVKM. The CDR3 region has the DNA TGTGCCAGCAGACTTCTCCTTCCTAGCGAGCAAACCGGGGAGCTGTTTTTT. Protein sequence: CASRLLLPSEQTGELFF.

This clonotype has a handful of counts. This chain connects TRBV19 to TRBJ2-7, with a weak D call TRBD1 (6 bases). V lost 10 bases and J lost 3, with 16 bases in between. The length of the CDR3 is 13 residues. Looked up from germline, CDR1 is LNHDA and CDR2 is SQIVND (reference sequence). In DNA, the CDR3 is TGTGCCACCGCGACAGGAAACAACTACGAGCAGTACTTC. Translated: CATATGNNYEQYF.

In this sample, this clonotype turned up many times. This sequence joins TRBV4-2 and TRBJ1-4; weak D call: TRBD1 (5 bases). V lost 1 base and J lost 4, with 13 bases in between. Germline-derived CDR1 and CDR2 are LGHNA and YNFKEQ. This CDR3 spans 16 amino acids. CDR3 sequence (DNA): TGTGCCAGCAGCCAAGTGGGGGACGGAGTTAATGAAAAACTGTTTTTT. It codes for CASSQVGDGVNEKLFF.